A single sample gave rise to the 12 T cell receptor beta chains below, sequenced in a study of shared clonotypes between healthy human individuals. Naive CD8 populations comprised CD45RO-negative cells positively selected for CCR7, excluding terminally differentiated effector memory CD45RA+ cells. Data came from immunoSEQ multiplex PCR; TCRdb stores just in-frame clones and leaves some out. The sample has roughly 2,000,000 clones; just over 90% are singletons. The sequencing input was naive CD8+ T cells from PBMCs. These receptors originate from a man aged 18 to 30 in good health. Some clones in this sample may be carry-over from other donors' samples.

This rearrangement joins TRBV28 to TRBJ2-3; 9 bases agree with TRBD1. The ends lost 3 bases at V and 4 bases at J; junction bases unmatched: 11. Germline assignment: CDR1 MDHEN and CDR2 SYDVKM. The CDR3 totals 17 residues. The CDR3 sequence: CASSLLSGTGFSDTQYF. CDR3 in DNA: TGTGCCAGCAGTTTGCTATCCGGGACAGGGTTTTCAGATACGCAGTATTTT.

The CDR3: CASSVGDGGYTF. Written as DNA, the CDR3 is TGTGCCAGCAGCGTAGGTGATGGCGGCTACACCTTC. The chain uses TRBV9 and TRBJ1-2; D is undetermined. CDR1 and CDR2 (germline): SGDLS, YYNGEE. V was shortened by 0 bases and J by 8 bases, with 8 bases between the two germline ends. The CDR3 loop spans 12 amino acids.

The chain joins TRBV6-5 to TRBJ1-5, with D possibly TRBD1 on 6 matching bases. The CDR3 has 13 amino acids. Germline assignment: CDR1 MNHEY and CDR2 SVGAGI. V was cut by 6 bases and J by 4 bases, with 10 bases left in between. The CDR3 region is CASRRDRNQPQHF. The CDR3 DNA reads as TGTGCCAGCAGACGCGACAGGAATCAGCCCCAGCATTTT.

This rearrangement joins TRBV5-1 to TRBJ2-7, with 11 nucleotides matching TRBD2. The trim removed 4 bases at V and 1 base at J, leaving 7 bases unmatched. This CDR3 has 16 residues. Germline-derived CDR1 and CDR2 are SGHRS and YFSETQ. CDR3 nucleotides: TGCGCCAGCAGCGGAGACGGGACTAGCGGATCCTACGAGCAGTACTTC. Encoded protein: CASSGDGTSGSYEQYF.

This clone was detected only once. This chain connects TRBV28 to TRBJ2-3, with D possibly being TRBD2 (5 bases). Germline CDR1 MDHEN, CDR2 SYDVKM. The CDR3 is 15 amino acids. The V end lost 3 bases, the J end lost 2 bases, and 12 bases lay between the germline ends. CDR3 loop: CASSFEPSSTDTQYF. For the CDR3, the DNA is TGTGCCAGCAGTTTCGAGCCTAGCTCCACAGATACGCAGTATTTT.

To note about this clone: The same CDR3 arises from other DNA sequences in this sample as well. The rearrangement uses TRBV27 and TRBJ2-1; D remains ambiguous. This CDR3 has 13 residues. Germline CDR1 MNHEY, CDR2 SMNVEV (reference sequence). Trimming stripped 2 bases from V and 3 bases from J, with 5 bases between. The CDR3, as DNA: TGTGCCAGCAGTTTAAGGAGCTACAATGAGCAGTTCTTC. Its translation is CASSLRSYNEQFF.

This chain joins TRBV11-2 and TRBJ1-2, with D possibly TRBD1 on 6 matching bases. The V end lost 5 bases, the J end lost 2 bases, and 12 bases lay between the germline ends. This CDR3 region has 14 residues. Per germline, CDR1 SGHAT and CDR2 FQNNGV. The CDR3 DNA reads TGTGCCAGCAGCCCCCGGACAGAAAACTATGGCTACACCTTC. Residues: CASSPRTENYGYTF.

The chain has TRBV15 and TRBJ2-2; D is unresolved. V lost 6 bases and J 2 bases, leaving 7 bases between the germline ends. Germline V CDR1 and CDR2: LNHNV, YYDKDF (reference sequence). The CDR3 spans 13 residues. The CDR3 DNA reads TGTGCCACCAGACCCGACAACACCGGGGAGCTGTTTTTT. Translated: CATRPDNTGELFF.

J is TRBJ1-3 and V is TRBV9, with TRBD1 as a possible D gene (6 bases). The CDR3 has 18 residues. Per germline, CDR1 SGDLS and CDR2 YYNGEE. V gave up 4 bases and J gave up 2 bases, with 22 bases separating them. The CDR3 sequence is CASSPLGRGPVAGNTIYF. The CDR3 DNA sequence: TGTGCCAGCAGCCCCCTTGGCAGGGGACCGGTTGCTGGAAACACCATATATTTT.

The V gene is TRBV2, the J gene TRBJ1-5, with D unresolved. Looked up from germline, CDR1 is SNHLY and CDR2 is FYNNEI. This CDR3 is 15 amino acids long. Trimming shortened V by 4 bases and J by 7 bases, and 17 bases separated the two germline ends. The CDR3 DNA follows: TGTGCCAGCAGTGTTGTCCAAAGGGCGGCCCAGCCCCAGCATTTT. This translates into CASSVVQRAAQPQHF.

This sequence joins TRBV14 and TRBJ1-4; TRBD1 might be the D (5 bases). V shed 4 bases and J shed 10 bases, with 16 bases lying between them. The germline V gene has CDR1 SGHDN and CDR2 FVKESK. The CDR3 extends over 14 amino acids. The CDR3 protein is CASSPGGSETKLFF. CDR3 coding DNA: TGTGCCAGCAGCCCCGGGGGGAGTGAAACAAAACTGTTTTTT. Drawing the rest from reference TRBV14 and TRBJ1-4, the complete variable domain is EAGVTQFPSHSVIEKGQTVTLRCDPISGHDNLYWYRRVMGKEIKFLLHFVKESKQDESGMPNNRFLAERTGGTYSTLKVQPAELEDSGVYFCASSPGGSETKLFFGSGTQLSVL.

The chain recombines TRBV7-9 with TRBJ2-7; TRBD1 matches 11 bases. Germline V gene lookup returns CDR1 SEHNR and CDR2 FQNEAQ (reference sequence). The CDR3 spans 15 residues. V gave up 4 bases and J gave up 4 bases; unmatched junction bases: 6. The CDR3 protein is CASSSWDRGIYEQYF. The DNA of the CDR3 is TGTGCCAGCAGCTCCTGGGACAGGGGGATATACGAGCAGTACTTC. Full variable domain (remainder filled in from reference TRBV7-9 and TRBJ2-7): DTGVSQNPRHKITKRGQNVTFRCDPISEHNRLYWYRQTLGQGPEFLTYFQNEAQLEKSRLLSDRFSAERPKGSFSTLEIQRTEQGDSAMYLCASSSWDRGIYEQYFGPGTRLTVT.